A selection of T cell receptor beta chains follows, all from one sample in a study of cytomegalovirus exposure and HLA in healthy donors. The assay was immunoSEQ multiplex PCR, and TCRdb's table has in-frame clones only and misses some. The table has about 110,000 clones, roughly 71% seen once. The sample was PBMCs. Receptors originate from a man younger than 35 in good health and CMV-seropositive. CDR3s include the opening cysteine and the closing phenylalanine or tryptophan. The order of the fields is V gene, clone size, D gene, J gene, CDR3 protein, CDR3 DNA. The D gene is left open where the match is weak. The listing skips clone size in some rows; elsewhere it reads once, few, many or a size class.

>TRBV15|NA|NA|TRBJ1-6
CATSRDLRGGRGNSPLHF
TGTGCCACCAGCAGAGATCTCCGCGGGGGGAGAGGTAATTCACCCCTCCACTTT
>TRBV7-9|once|TRBD1|TRBJ1-2
CASSLGTGVAFYGYTF
TGTGCCAGCAGCCTCGGGACAGGGGTCGCTTTCTATGGCTACACCTTC
>TRBV6-1|NA|TRBD1|TRBJ1-4
CASSEVRGTGNEKLFF
TGTGCCAGCAGTGAAGTGAGGGGGACAGGGAATGAAAAACTGTTTTTT
>TRBV11-1|NA|NA|TRBJ2-5
CASSYTPDRRGETQYF
TGTGCCAGCAGCTACACCCCCGACAGGCGGGGGGAGACCCAGTACTTC
>TRBV6-1|NA|TRBD2|TRBJ2-3
CASTGGGDSDTQYF
TGTGCCAGCACGGGCGGGGGGGACTCAGATACGCAGTATTTT
>TRBV19|NA|TRBD1|TRBJ1-1
CASSPGTGRGVNTEAFF
TGTGCCAGTAGTCCCGGGACAGGGAGAGGGGTGAACACTGAAGCTTTCTTT
>TRBV2|NA|TRBD1|TRBJ1-5
CASSGTGGFTHRPDQPQHF
TGTGCCAGCAGTGGGACAGGGGGCTTTACTCACCGCCCCGATCAGCCCCAGCATTTT
>TRBV10-2|NA|TRBD1|TRBJ1-5
CASSNWDSSNQPQHF
TGCGCCAGCAGTAACTGGGACAGTAGCAATCAGCCCCAGCATTTT
>TRBV12-5|NA|NA|TRBJ2-5
CASGLSVRETQYF
TGTGCTAGTGGTTTAAGCGTGAGAGAGACCCAGTACTTC
>TRBV5-1|NA|NA|TRBJ2-3
CASSHGGSTDTQYF
TGCGCCAGCAGCCACGGGGGTAGCACAGATACGCAGTATTTT
>TRBV10-1|NA|TRBD2|TRBJ2-1
CASIPLAGDNEQFF
TGCGCCAGCATTCCACTAGCGGGGGACAATGAGCAGTTCTTC
>TRBV30|few|NA|TRBJ1-1
CAWSRGPGDTEAFF
TGTGCCTGGAGTCGAGGGCCGGGGGACACTGAAGCTTTCTTT
>TRBV19|NA|TRBD2|TRBJ2-1
CASRRGVNEQFF
TGTGCCAGTAGACGGGGGGTCAATGAGCAGTTCTTC
>TRBV5-1|NA|TRBD2|TRBJ2-5
CASRTSGDPTPYF
TGCGCCAGCAGGACTAGCGGGGACCCTACCCCATACTTC
>TRBV11-3|NA|TRBD2|TRBJ2-1
CASSLDLGLAAFHEQFF
TGTGCCAGCAGCTTAGACCTGGGACTAGCGGCGTTCCATGAGCAGTTCTTC
>TRBV2|NA|NA|TRBJ1-4
CASSGGEGEKLFF
TGTGCCAGCAGTGGGGGGGAGGGTGAAAAACTGTTTTTT
>TRBV5-1|NA|NA|TRBJ2-7
CASSSLNTYEQYF
TGCGCCAGCAGCTCCCTTAACACCTACGAGCAGTACTTC
>TRBV28|NA|TRBD2|TRBJ2-2
CASSLSLGGAPGELFF
TGTGCCAGCAGTTTATCCCTCGGGGGGGCCCCCGGGGAGCTGTTTTTT
>TRBV4-2|few|NA|TRBJ1-1
CASSLRQESGTEAFF
TGTGCCAGCAGCCTCAGACAGGAAAGCGGTACTGAAGCTTTCTTT
>TRBV5-1|NA|NA|TRBJ2-2
CASSGYRESTGELFF
TGCGCCAGCAGCGGCTACAGGGAGAGCACCGGGGAGCTGTTTTTT
>TRBV28|NA|NA|TRBJ2-1
CASSLNSGLPSYNEQFF
TGTGCCAGCAGTTTAAATTCGGGACTTCCCTCCTACAATGAGCAGTTCTTC
>TRBV9|NA|NA|TRBJ1-5
CASSAGTTSNQPQHF
TGTGCCAGCAGCGCCGGGACAACCAGCAATCAGCCCCAGCATTTT
>TRBV6-1|few|NA|TRBJ1-2
CASGDRDSYGYTF
TGTGCCAGCGGAGATCGGGATTCGTATGGCTACACCTTC
>TRBV2|NA|TRBD1|TRBJ1-5
CASSGQGDQPQHF
TGTGCCAGCAGTGGACAGGGCGATCAGCCCCAGCATTTT
>TRBV27|NA|TRBD1|TRBJ2-1
CASSQVEGGLWNEQFF
TGTGCCAGCAGCCAAGTCGAAGGGGGCCTATGGAATGAGCAGTTCTTC
>TRBV28|few|NA|TRBJ1-5
CASTNGGVISNQPQHF
TGTGCCAGCACCAACGGAGGGGTGATTAGCAATCAGCCCCAGCATTTT
>TRBV6-6|NA|TRBD2|TRBJ2-1
CASSPGGLYNEQFF
TGTGCCAGCAGTCCGGGGGGGCTCTACAATGAGCAGTTCTTC
>TRBV4-1|NA|NA|TRBJ1-2
CASSGSENYGYTF
TGCGCCAGCAGCGGTTCGGAGAACTATGGCTACACCTTC
>TRBV2|NA|NA|TRBJ2-3
CASSPALGRTDTQYF
TGTGCCAGCAGCCCCGCCCTGGGGCGGACAGATACGCAGTATTTT
>TRBV11-3|NA|NA|TRBJ2-5
CASSLAGSKKETQYF
TGTGCCAGCAGCTTAGCTGGGAGCAAAAAAGAGACCCAGTACTTC
>TRBV29-1|NA|NA|TRBJ2-5
CSVGFTVQETQYF
TGCAGCGTCGGTTTCACAGTTCAAGAGACCCAGTACTTC
>TRBV6-5|NA|NA|TRBJ1-2
CASRHDRNYGYTF
TGTGCCAGCAGACACGACAGAAACTATGGCTACACCTTC
>TRBV5-6|NA|NA|TRBJ2-2
CASSLGWQAGELFF
TGTGCCAGCAGCTTAGGATGGCAGGCCGGGGAGCTGTTTTTT
>TRBV7-9|NA|TRBD1|TRBJ2-1
CASSLLGGSHRGNEQFF
TGTGCCAGCAGCTTACTAGGCGGGTCCCACAGGGGGAATGAGCAGTTCTTC
>TRBV28|NA|TRBD1|TRBJ1-6
CAKPKTGVSLHF
TGTGCCAAACCCAAGACAGGGGTCTCCCTCCACTTT
>TRBV27|NA|TRBD1|TRBJ1-2
CASSPTGTGVNYGYTF
TGTGCCAGCAGTCCAACCGGGACAGGGGTTAACTATGGCTACACCTTC
>TRBV5-1|NA|TRBD1|TRBJ2-6
CASSLAPRDRGSGANVLTF
TGCGCCAGCAGCTTGGCCCCCCGGGACAGGGGCTCTGGGGCCAACGTCCTGACTTTC
>TRBV19|once|TRBD1|TRBJ1-2
CASSMTGTGANYGYTF
TGTGCCAGTAGTATGACAGGGACGGGAGCTAACTATGGCTACACCTTC
>TRBV18|NA|TRBD1|TRBJ2-3
CASSRQRLDRGQPSTVTDTQYF
TGTGCCAGCTCACGCCAACGACTTGACAGGGGGCAGCCTTCCACCGTCACAGATACGCAGTATTTT
>TRBV9|NA|NA|TRBJ2-5
CASSPSGWETQYF
TGTGCCAGCAGCCCCTCCGGGTGGGAGACCCAGTACTTC
>TRBV29-1|NA|NA|TRBJ2-2
CSHRTVNTGELFF
TGCAGCCACCGGACAGTTAACACCGGGGAGCTGTTTTTT
>TRBV5-1|NA|NA|TRBJ2-5
CASTPGGREETQYF
TGCGCCAGCACCCCCGGGGGTAGGGAGGAGACCCAGTACTTC